Below, 17 T cell receptor beta chains from the same sample are listed, as sequenced in a study of OX40 agonist ivuxolimab in advanced cancers. The method was immunoSEQ multiplex PCR; TCRdb's version includes in-frame clones alone and lacks a portion of them. This sample has roughly 50,000 clones, with roughly 86% found just once. The sample was CD4+ or CD8+ T cells sorted from blood, taken in a trial of the OX40 agonist ivuxolimab. The receptors were gathered from an adult with an advanced solid tumor such as melanoma, head and neck, liver or kidney cancer.

The genes are TRBV6-5 and TRBJ1-6; TRBD1 matches at 8 bases. Germline CDR1 MNHEY, CDR2 SVGAGI. Trimming at V came to 0 bases and at J to 9 bases, leaving 4 bases not matched to a gene. The CDR3 is 15 amino acids. The CDR3 sequence: CASSYSQGAVSPLHF. The CDR3 DNA reads TGTGCCAGCAGTTACTCCCAGGGGGCAGTTTCACCCCTCCACTTT.

The chain has TRBV25-1 and TRBJ1-2; possible D gene TRBD1, 6 bases. The CDR3 runs 16 residues. Germline values: CDR1 MGHDK, CDR2 SYGVNS. V gave up 6 bases and J gave up 1 base, with 18 bases separating them. In nucleotides, the CDR3 is TGTGCCAGCAGGGAAACAGGGTCTATCGGTAACTATGGCTACACCTTC. Its translation is CASRETGSIGNYGYTF.

As concerns this clone: This CDR3 is also generated by other DNA sequences in the sample. The chain combines TRBV19 with TRBJ1-5, with TRBD1 matching 12 bases. V trimming: 8 bases; J trimming: 6 bases; junction bases outside the gene matches: 5. The V gene's germline CDR1 is LNHDA and CDR2 SQIVND (reference sequence). CDR3 length equals 14 residues. CDR3 DNA: TGTGCCAGTTCCGGGACAGGGGGCGGTCAGCCCCAGCATTTT. Protein sequence: CASSGTGGGQPQHF. Combining the CDR3 with reference TRBV19 and TRBJ1-5 gives the whole variable domain DGGITQSPKYLFRKEGQNVTLSCEQNLNHDAMYWYRQDPGQGLRLIYYSQIVNDFQKGDIAEGYSVSREKKESFPLTVTSAQKNPTAFYLCASSGTGGGQPQHFGDGTRLSIL.

CDR3 in DNA: TGTGCCAGCAGCCGGGGTCCGACAGGCCCCACAGATACGCAGTATTTT. It encodes CASSRGPTGPTDTQYF. The rearrangement links TRBV27 to TRBJ2-3; D possibly corresponds to TRBD1 (6 bases). The CDR3 has 16 amino acids. V lost 6 bases, J lost 2 bases, and 18 bases lay in between. The germline V gene has CDR1 MNHEY and CDR2 SMNVEV (reference sequence).

The J gene is TRBJ1-6, the V gene TRBV30; D gene uncertain. This CDR3 contains 17 residues. Germline V gives CDR1 GTSNPN, CDR2 SVGIG (reference sequence). V dropped 4 bases and J dropped 0 bases, with 16 bases sitting between them. The CDR3 loop reads CAWTWARYSSYNSPLHF. The CDR3 DNA is TGTGCCTGGACTTGGGCCCGCTACAGCTCCTATAATTCACCCCTCCACTTT.

This clone was counted a few times. The rearrangement joins TRBV5-4 to TRBJ2-2; 9 nucleotides align to TRBD2. Unmatched junction bases numbered 6, after V lost 0 bases and J lost 0 bases. This CDR3 region has 18 residues. Germline lookup yields CDR1 SGHNT and CDR2 YYREEE (reference sequence). The CDR3 region is CASSLDLAGFANTGELFF. CDR3 nucleotide sequence: TGTGCCAGCAGCTTGGACCTAGCGGGGTTCGCGAACACCGGGGAGCTGTTTTTT.

The chain is built from TRBV6-1 and TRBJ2-3; 8 bases are a match to TRBD1. Germline lookup yields CDR1 MNHNS and CDR2 SASEGT. V lost 6 bases, J lost 4 bases, and 3 bases stayed unmatched. The CDR3 length is 13 residues. The CDR3 here is CASSSQGADTQYF. The CDR3 nucleotides are TGTGCCAGCAGCTCACAGGGGGCAGATACGCAGTATTTT.

The CDR3 DNA sequence: TGTGCCAGCAGCTTGTATGAGGCCCCAAATACGCAGTATTTT. Its protein is CASSLYEAPNTQYF. The chain employs TRBV5-8 and TRBJ2-3, with no clear D. Germline values: CDR1 SGHTS, CDR2 YDEGEE. V shed 1 base and J shed 7 bases, with 13 bases lying between them. There are 14 residues in the CDR3.

This rearrangement joins TRBV18 to TRBJ1-1; TRBD1 matches 8 bases. The CDR3 contains 13 residues. The ends lost 8 bases at V and 0 bases at J; junction bases unmatched: 2. Germline loops: CDR1 KGHSH, CDR2 LQKENI. The CDR3 sequence is CASGQGMNTEAFF. The CDR3 DNA reads TGTGCCAGCGGACAGGGAATGAACACTGAAGCTTTCTTT.

J is TRBJ2-1 and V is TRBV4-1; D gene unclear. CDR3 size: 15 residues. Germline V gene lookup returns CDR1 MGHRA and CDR2 YSYEKL. Trimming took off 3 bases at V and 5 bases at J, with 14 bases between the two ends. CDR3 sequence: CASSQGHVPDNEQFF. CDR3 nucleotides: TGCGCCAGCAGCCAGGGCCATGTACCCGACAATGAGCAGTTCTTC.

The chain has TRBV5-5 and TRBJ2-3; D is unresolved. The germline V gene has CDR1 SGHKS and CDR2 YYEKEE (reference sequence). V was shortened by 4 bases and J by 0 bases, with 15 bases between the two germline ends. The CDR3 has 16 residues. The CDR3 nucleotides read TGTGCCAGCAGCCGCGTGGCAGAAGAGAGCACAGATACGCAGTATTTT. Its translation is CASSRVAEESTDTQYF.

The chain recombines TRBV19 with TRBJ1-1; D uncertain. The V end lost 7 bases, the J end lost 0 bases, and 12 bases lay between the germline ends. Germline V gives CDR1 LNHDA, CDR2 SQIVND (reference sequence). CDR3 length: 14 residues. CDR3 amino acids: CASTFGHMNTEAFF. The CDR3 coding sequence is TGTGCCAGTACCTTCGGGCACATGAACACTGAAGCTTTCTTT.

This chain connects TRBV4-3 to TRBJ2-2, with D possibly matching TRBD2 (5 bases). The CDR3 is 17 residues long. Trimming took 4 bases from V and 3 from J, leaving 18 bases between them. Germline assignment: CDR1 LGHNA and CDR2 YSLEER. CDR3 protein: CASSPGTGELDTGELFF. In DNA form, the CDR3 reads TGCGCCAGCAGCCCTGGAACCGGGGAATTGGACACCGGGGAGCTGTTTTTT.

The chain has TRBV6-6 and TRBJ1-5, with D uncertain. Per the germline V gene, CDR1 is MNHNY and CDR2 is SVGAGI (reference sequence). CDR3 size: 12 residues. Trimming took off 7 bases at V and 4 bases at J, with 8 bases between the two ends. The CDR3 sequence is CASTHTNQPQHF. In DNA form, the CDR3 reads TGTGCCAGCACCCACACAAATCAGCCCCAGCATTTT.

This clone has a single count. The rearrangement links TRBV4-3 to TRBJ1-1, with D maybe TRBD1 (6 bases). Germline-derived CDR1 and CDR2 are LGHNA and YSLEER. Trimming left V 0 bases short and J 1 base short, with 9 bases between. The CDR3 is 15 amino acids. This chain's CDR3 is CASSQDLGQNTEAFF. CDR3 bases: TGCGCCAGCAGCCAAGATTTGGGACAGAACACTGAAGCTTTCTTT.

The chain has TRBV29-1 and TRBJ2-7; tentative D call: TRBD1 (5 bases). Germline V gene data show CDR1 as SQVTM and CDR2 as ANQGSEA. V lost 6 bases and J 3 bases, leaving 9 bases between the germline ends. The CDR3 contains 11 residues. This CDR3 reads CSVQGFYEQYF. The CDR3 DNA reads TGCAGCGTCCAGGGTTTCTACGAGCAGTACTTC.

The chain has TRBV2 and TRBJ1-1; D is unclear. CDR1 is SNHLY, CDR2 FYNNEI, per germline. CDR3 length: 14 amino acids. Between the trimmed V and J ends, which lost 2 bases and 1 base, there was a span of 8 bases. The CDR3 spells CASSETGRNTEAFF. CDR3 DNA sequence: TGTGCCAGCAGTGAAACCGGGAGGAACACTGAAGCTTTCTTT.